A selection of T cell receptor beta chains follows, all from one sample in a study of shared clonotypes between healthy human individuals. Some clones are missing from TCRdb's copy, which holds only in-frame ones; the method was immunoSEQ multiplex PCR. The table shows 1.5 million to 2.5 million clones, with roughly 94% occurring only once. Specimen: naive CD8+ T cells sorted from blood. These receptors were collected from a man between 18 and 35 years old in good health. Each CDR3 is given with its conserved first and last residue. A D gene is named only where the DNA matches it firmly. Clone size is shown for a subset of rows, as once, few, many or a class of expanded clone.

D	J	V	size	CDR3	DNA
NA	TRBJ1-1	TRBV28	NA	CASSYRQVNTEAFF	TGTGCCAGCAGTTACCGACAGGTGAACACTGAAGCTTTCTTT
NA	TRBJ1-6	TRBV5-6	NA	CASSFQGVGSPLHF	TGTGCCAGCAGCTTCCAAGGAGTTGGATCACCCCTCCACTTT
NA	TRBJ1-6	TRBV27	NA	CASSPAGVRSYNSPLHF	TGTGCCAGCAGTCCCGCCGGGGTAAGGTCCTATAATTCACCCCTCCACTTT
NA	TRBJ1-2	TRBV13	NA	CASSLGPMASNYGYTF	TGTGCCAGCAGCTTAGGCCCCATGGCGTCTAACTATGGCTACACCTTC
NA	TRBJ2-7	TRBV29-1	NA	CSARTVAYEQYF	TGCAGCGCCCGGACGGTGGCCTACGAGCAGTACTTC
TRBD1	TRBJ2-7	TRBV4-2	NA	CASSLEGQGFYEQYF	TGTGCCAGCAGCTTGGAGGGACAGGGTTTTTACGAGCAGTACTTC
NA	TRBJ1-2	TRBV29-1	few	CSDEEGYTF	TGCAGCGACGAGGAGGGCTACACCTTC
NA	TRBJ2-1	TRBV6-1	NA	CASSEGVYAAYYEQFF	TGTGCCAGCAGTGAAGGGGTCTACGCTGCATACTATGAGCAGTTCTTC
NA	TRBJ2-1	TRBV11-2	once	CASRSTGMVDNEQFF	TGTGCCAGCAGATCTACAGGGATGGTTGACAATGAGCAGTTCTTC
TRBD1	TRBJ1-1	TRBV19	once	CASSGSRTGGIGDTEAFF	TGTGCCAGTAGTGGGTCACGGACAGGGGGCATAGGGGACACTGAAGCTTTCTTT
NA	TRBJ2-2	TRBV7-9	NA	CASSLASQENTGELFF	TGTGCCAGCAGCTTAGCTTCTCAGGAGAACACCGGGGAGCTGTTTTTT
TRBD2	TRBJ2-7	TRBV7-8	NA	CASSWGLAGGGGTYEQYF	TGTGCCAGCAGCTGGGGCCTAGCGGGAGGAGGTGGGACCTACGAGCAGTACTTC
NA	TRBJ2-1	TRBV11-3	NA	CASSLDPAGEGYNEQFF	TGTGCCAGCAGCTTAGATCCGGCAGGGGAGGGTTACAATGAGCAGTTCTTC
NA	TRBJ2-7	TRBV5-6	NA	CASSSDSRGPYEQYF	TGTGCCAGCAGCTCGGACAGCCGGGGGCCCTACGAGCAGTACTTC
NA	TRBJ2-7	TRBV7-9	NA	CASSLGAGSYEQYF	TGTGCCAGCAGCTTAGGGGCCGGTTCCTACGAGCAGTACTTC
NA	TRBJ1-6	TRBV6-1	NA	CASSEGQVDYHSYNSPLHF	TGTGCCAGCAGTGAAGGACAGGTCGATTACCACTCCTATAATTCACCCCTCCACTTT
NA	TRBJ1-4	TRBV6-6	NA	CASQLRINEKLFF	TGTGCCAGCCAATTACGGATTAATGAAAAACTGTTTTTT
TRBD1	TRBJ2-1	TRBV13	NA	CASSVDRSDNEQFF	TGTGCCAGCAGCGTGGACAGGAGCGACAATGAGCAGTTCTTC
NA	TRBJ1-1	TRBV30	NA	CAWSPGWHTEAFF	TGTGCCTGGAGTCCCGGATGGCACACTGAAGCTTTCTTT
NA	TRBJ2-7	TRBV27	NA	CASSITGGVEQYF	TGTGCCAGCAGTATCACAGGGGGGGTCGAGCAGTACTTC
NA	TRBJ2-5	TRBV23-1	NA	CASSGTAQETQYF	TGCGCCAGTTCAGGGACGGCCCAAGAGACCCAGTACTTC
NA	TRBJ2-7	TRBV27	NA	CASSSHHLGFDLYEQYF	TGTGCCAGCAGTTCCCATCATTTAGGGTTTGACCTCTACGAGCAGTACTTC
NA	TRBJ2-5	TRBV4-3	NA	CASSQDIVGTPTQETQYF	TGCGCCAGCAGCCAAGATATTGTGGGAACCCCTACCCAAGAGACCCAGTACTTC
NA	TRBJ2-2	TRBV4-3	NA	CASSPYRQMNTGELFF	TGCGCCAGCAGCCCGTACAGGCAGATGAACACCGGGGAGCTGTTTTTT
NA	TRBJ2-5	TRBV15	NA	CATSRDSNGPIQETQYF	TGTGCCACCAGCAGAGATTCCAATGGACCAATACAAGAGACCCAGTACTTC
TRBD2	TRBJ2-7	TRBV6-1	NA	CASSQRGVRYEQYF	TGTGCCAGCTCCCAGCGGGGGGTGAGGTACGAGCAGTACTTC
TRBD2	TRBJ2-3	TRBV28	NA	CASSLALAGGTQYF	TGTGCCAGCAGTTTAGCCCTAGCGGGGGGTACGCAGTATTTT
NA	TRBJ2-1	TRBV9	NA	CASSDQGRQQFF	TGTGCCAGCAGCGACCAGGGACGTCAGCAGTTCTTC
NA	TRBJ1-1	TRBV4-3	NA	CASSQDSGGGTEAFF	TGCGCCAGCAGCCAAGATTCCGGGGGCGGCACTGAAGCTTTCTTT
NA	TRBJ2-7	TRBV6-1	NA	CASSGGGGAYEQYF	TGTGCCAGCAGTGGGGGCGGAGGGGCTTACGAGCAGTACTTC
NA	TRBJ2-1	TRBV4-1	NA	CASSQDRPFTEGSSYNEQFF	TGCGCCAGCAGCCAAGATAGGCCCTTCACGGAGGGCAGCTCCTACAATGAGCAGTTCTTC
NA	TRBJ1-2	TRBV5-6	NA	CASSSRDYGYTF	TGTGCCAGCAGCAGCCGTGACTATGGCTACACCTTC
NA	TRBJ2-7	TRBV4-1	NA	CASSQVSENYEQYF	TGCGCCAGCAGCCAAGTATCCGAGAACTACGAGCAGTACTTC
NA	TRBJ2-1	TRBV7-9	NA	CASSTPAGSSYNEQFF	TGTGCCAGCAGCACCCCGGCTGGGAGCTCCTACAATGAGCAGTTCTTC
NA	TRBJ1-1	TRBV19	NA	CASSTLGGRGDEAFF	TGTGCCAGTAGTACCCTTGGGGGGCGTGGGGATGAAGCTTTCTTT
NA	TRBJ2-7	TRBV29-1	NA	CSVDGGETYEQYF	TGCAGCGTTGATGGAGGGGAAACCTACGAGCAGTACTTC
NA	TRBJ2-7	TRBV4-3	NA	CASSQESGLLYEQYF	TGCGCCAGCAGCCAAGAGTCCGGACTACTCTACGAGCAGTACTTC
NA	TRBJ2-7	TRBV6-6	NA	CASSYPNYEQYF	TGTGCCAGCAGTTACCCGAACTACGAGCAGTACTTC
TRBD2	TRBJ2-1	TRBV9	NA	CASSVEGLAGYNEQFF	TGTGCCAGCAGCGTAGAAGGGCTAGCGGGTTACAATGAGCAGTTCTTC
TRBD2	TRBJ2-7	TRBV5-1	NA	CASSYFAGDYEQYF	TGCGCCAGCAGCTACTTTGCGGGGGACTACGAGCAGTACTTC
NA	TRBJ2-7	TRBV27	NA	CASSSSGALLNYEQYF	TGTGCCAGCAGTTCATCGGGGGCGTTATTAAACTACGAGCAGTACTTC
NA	TRBJ2-5	TRBV7-9	NA	CASSYGGLGPEETQYF	TGTGCCAGCAGCTATGGAGGGTTAGGACCCGAAGAGACCCAGTACTTC
NA	TRBJ1-4	TRBV4-1	NA	CASSDWATNEKLFF	TGCGCCAGCAGTGATTGGGCAACTAATGAAAAACTGTTTTTT
NA	TRBJ2-7	TRBV6-6	NA	CASSYSWDYEQYF	TGTGCCAGCAGTTACTCGTGGGACTACGAGCAGTACTTC
NA	TRBJ2-7	TRBV14	NA	CASSPSGISTYEQYF	TGTGCCAGCAGCCCCTCGGGGATCTCGACCTACGAGCAGTACTTC
TRBD2	TRBJ2-3	TRBV4-3	NA	CASSPEGLAGDTQYF	TGCGCCAGCAGCCCCGAGGGACTAGCGGGAGATACGCAGTATTTT
TRBD1	TRBJ1-3	TRBV30	once	CAWSVQEGAAIYF	TGTGCCTGGAGTGTACAGGAGGGGGCGGCCATATATTTT
NA	TRBJ2-5	TRBV9	NA	CASSVGTATETQYF	TGTGCCAGCAGCGTAGGGACAGCTACGGAGACCCAGTACTTC
TRBD1	TRBJ2-7	TRBV10-2	NA	CASATGAVPEQYF	TGCGCCAGCGCGACAGGGGCGGTTCCCGAGCAGTACTTC
NA	TRBJ2-7	TRBV27	NA	CASSPLGSYEQYF	TGTGCCAGCAGTCCCCTCGGGTCCTACGAGCAGTACTTC
NA	TRBJ2-2	TRBV11-2	once	CASSLGPGQNTGELFF	TGTGCCAGCAGCTTGGGGCCGGGACAGAACACCGGGGAGCTGTTTTTT
NA	TRBJ2-2	TRBV4-1	NA	CASSQDTRRDATGELFF	TGCGCCAGCAGCCAAGATACTCGACGGGACGCTACCGGGGAGCTGTTTTTT
TRBD1	TRBJ1-2	TRBV6-5	NA	CASRQDRELSYGYTF	TGTGCCAGCAGACAAGACAGGGAATTGAGCTATGGCTACACCTTC
TRBD2	TRBJ2-1	TRBV27	NA	CASSLSLAGGSYNEQFF	TGTGCCAGCAGTTTATCACTGGCGGGGGGTTCCTACAATGAGCAGTTCTTC
TRBD2	TRBJ2-1	TRBV7-9	NA	CASSTTSGSIDEQFF	TGTGCCAGCAGCACGACTAGCGGGAGTATCGATGAGCAGTTCTTC
NA	TRBJ1-4	TRBV21-1	NA	CASSKEMGAANEKLFF	TGTGCCAGCAGTAAAGAAATGGGGGCGGCTAATGAAAAACTGTTTTTT